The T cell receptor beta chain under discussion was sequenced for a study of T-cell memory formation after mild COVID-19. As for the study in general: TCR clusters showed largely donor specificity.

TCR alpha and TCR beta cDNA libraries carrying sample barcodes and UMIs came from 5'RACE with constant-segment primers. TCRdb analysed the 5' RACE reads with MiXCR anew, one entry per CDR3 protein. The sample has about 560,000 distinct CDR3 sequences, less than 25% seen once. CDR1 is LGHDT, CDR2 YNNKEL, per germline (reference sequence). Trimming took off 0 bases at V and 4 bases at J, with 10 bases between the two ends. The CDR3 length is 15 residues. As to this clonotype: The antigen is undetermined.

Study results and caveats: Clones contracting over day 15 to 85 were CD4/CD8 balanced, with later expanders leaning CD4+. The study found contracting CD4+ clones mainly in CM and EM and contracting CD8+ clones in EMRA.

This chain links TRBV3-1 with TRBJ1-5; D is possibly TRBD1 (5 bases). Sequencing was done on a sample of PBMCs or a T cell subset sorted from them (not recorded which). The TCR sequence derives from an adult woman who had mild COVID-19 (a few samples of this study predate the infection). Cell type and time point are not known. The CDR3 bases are TGTGCCAGCAGCCAAGATTATGCAGGGAATCAGCCCCAGCATTTT. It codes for CASSQDYAGNQPQHF.